These T cell receptor beta chains were read from a single sample in a study of OX40 agonist ivuxolimab in advanced cancers. Assay used: immunoSEQ multiplex PCR; TCRdb lists only in-frame clones, some missing. The sample lists tens of thousands of clones; 90% to 95% were seen once. Specimen: CD4+ or CD8+ T cells sorted from blood, collected in a trial of the OX40 agonist ivuxolimab. The receptors shown here come from an adult with an advanced solid tumor such as melanoma, head and neck, liver or kidney cancer. The conserved cysteine and the conserved F or W are not part of the CDR3 here. Fields, in order: J gene, clone size, V gene, CDR3 protein. The listing skips clone size in some rows; elsewhere it reads once, few, many or a size class.

J: TRBJ2-7
size: -
V: TRBV28
CDR3: ASSQRIISYEQY

J: TRBJ1-2
size: -
V: TRBV9
CDR3: ASSVAGTGGLYGYT

J: TRBJ2-1
size: -
V: TRBV28
CDR3: ASSLAGGSAYNEQF

J: TRBJ2-3
size: -
V: TRBV28
CDR3: ASSLRLVHLSTDTQY

J: TRBJ1-1
size: -
V: TRBV19
CDR3: ASDGRFGTEAF

J: TRBJ1-2
size: -
V: TRBV5-1
CDR3: ASSLPGAGYGYT

J: TRBJ1-1
size: -
V: TRBV5-4
CDR3: ASSITGTYMNTEAF

J: TRBJ2-1
size: -
V: TRBV27
CDR3: ASSLFSSYNEQF

J: TRBJ2-1
size: -
V: TRBV5-6
CDR3: ASSIAGTLYNEQF

J: TRBJ2-7
size: -
V: TRBV7-2
CDR3: ASSLEGVAAYEQY

J: TRBJ1-4
size: -
V: TRBV2
CDR3: ATSKVEGDEKLF

J: TRBJ1-1
size: -
V: TRBV19
CDR3: ASSPPRGWGGNTEAF

J: TRBJ1-2
size: -
V: TRBV6-6
CDR3: ASTRTGNGYT

J: TRBJ2-3
size: -
V: TRBV2
CDR3: ASSDPLAVDTQY

J: TRBJ2-7
size: -
V: TRBV2
CDR3: ASSDLGGRRPYEQY

J: TRBJ1-1
size: -
V: TRBV10-2
CDR3: ASSYSFRAF

J: TRBJ1-2
size: -
V: TRBV5-1
CDR3: ASSLDRILDRVGYGYT

J: TRBJ2-1
size: once
V: TRBV19
CDR3: ASSINRGGEQF

J: TRBJ2-5
size: -
V: TRBV11-2
CDR3: ASSSYRGLETQY

J: TRBJ2-3
size: -
V: TRBV9
CDR3: ASSVGSGGLTDTQY

J: TRBJ1-1
size: -
V: TRBV6-6
CDR3: ASSYAQGPNTEAF

J: TRBJ1-2
size: -
V: TRBV19
CDR3: ASSANRDREDSYT

J: TRBJ2-7
size: -
V: TRBV14
CDR3: ASSPIGYEQY

J: TRBJ1-3
size: -
V: TRBV7-8
CDR3: ASSLAISGNTIY

J: TRBJ1-5
size: -
V: TRBV6-1
CDR3: ASSEALTVYSNQPQH

J: TRBJ1-2
size: -
V: TRBV29-1
CDR3: SVLDRANYGYT

J: TRBJ1-2
size: -
V: TRBV10-3
CDR3: AISEFDRGRGYGYT

J: TRBJ1-1
size: -
V: TRBV19
CDR3: ASSMNTEAF

J: TRBJ2-1
size: -
V: TRBV30
CDR3: AWSELAGAIYNEQF

J: TRBJ2-4
size: -
V: TRBV2
CDR3: AIEIGLAGAYKNIQY